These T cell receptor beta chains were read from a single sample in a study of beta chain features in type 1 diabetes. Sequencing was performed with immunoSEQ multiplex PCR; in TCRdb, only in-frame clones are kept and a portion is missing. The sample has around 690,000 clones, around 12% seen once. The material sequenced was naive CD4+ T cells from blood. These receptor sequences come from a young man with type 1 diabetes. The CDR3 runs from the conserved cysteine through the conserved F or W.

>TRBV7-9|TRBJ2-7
CASSLTIHEQYF
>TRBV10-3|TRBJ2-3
CAISEGPTSSTDTQYF
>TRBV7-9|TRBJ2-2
CASSLAMGAGTNTGELFF
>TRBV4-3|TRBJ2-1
CASSQRHGTYNEQFF
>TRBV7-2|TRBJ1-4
CASSLTGAFAEKLFF
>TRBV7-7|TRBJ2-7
CASSHGGGSEQYF
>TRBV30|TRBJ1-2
CAWRLSGGAVYGYTF
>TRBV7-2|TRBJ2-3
CASSLDTRGTDTQYF
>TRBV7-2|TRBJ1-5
CASSLLHLNQPQHF
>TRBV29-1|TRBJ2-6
CSVGNRQGSRFGANVLTF
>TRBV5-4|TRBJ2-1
CASSPNRDRGYNEQFF